What follows are 20 T cell receptor beta chains derived from one specimen sequenced in a study of CXCR3-negative and CXCR3-positive naive CD8 T cells. Whole-study findings and limits: More hydrophobic TRB CDR3s occurred in CXCR3-positive than in CXCR3-negative naive cells.

UMI-tagged TRB cDNA libraries were built via 5' RACE. TCRdb re-called the 5' RACE reads; every CDR3 protein appears as one record, without DNA. The sample has about 150,000 distinct CDR3 sequences, and its top ten clones hold less than 0.55%. Which antigens these TCRs recognize remains unknown. The sample taken for sequencing was naive CXCR3+ CD8+ T cells from blood. This sample's subset: CD45RO-CCR7+CD27+CD95- naive CD8+ T cells expressing CXCR3 (TNR3+). The receptors were gathered from a human donor in good health. Some clones in this sample may be carry-over from other donors' samples.

The CDR3 region is CASTQGNTGSTDTQYF. The chain carries TRBV2 and TRBJ2-3; checking the TCRdb D call of TRBD2 is not possible without DNA. The CDR3 has 16 residues. CDR1 and CDR2 from the germline V gene are SNHLY and FYNNEI.

The chain uses TRBV7-6 and TRBJ2-1; the D gene TCRdb calls, TRBD1, cannot be checked with no DNA. In germline, CDR1 is SGHVS, CDR2 FNYEAQ. The CDR3 is 20 residues long. The CDR3 sequence: CASSLTDRVQVLAGYNEQFF.

This chain uses TRBV7-9 with TRBJ2-7. Germline assignment: CDR1 SEHNR and CDR2 FQNEAQ (reference sequence). This CDR3 is built from 11 residues. CDR3 protein: CASTSGYEQYF.

The rearrangement uses TRBV7-2 and TRBJ2-7; without DNA, the TCRdb call of TRBD1 cannot be checked. CDR1 and CDR2 from the germline V gene are SGHTA and FQGNSA. The CDR3 runs to 15 residues. The CDR3 region is CASSWGTGGPYEQYF.

This rearrangement joins TRBV5-1 to TRBJ2-7; the D call of TRBD1 rests on TCRdb alone, since no DNA is present to check it. In germline, CDR1 is SGHRS, CDR2 YFSETQ. The CDR3 is made up of 14 amino acids. CDR3 protein: CASSLTQGAYEQYF.

J is TRBJ2-7 and V is TRBV7-8; TCRdb indicates TRBD1, and absent DNA this call remains unverified. This CDR3 spans 14 amino acids. Germline V gene lookup returns CDR1 SGHVS and CDR2 FQNEAQ. The CDR3: CASSLEVGPYEQYF.

V usage is TRBV29-1 and J usage is TRBJ2-2; TCRdb indicates TRBD2, and absent DNA this call remains unverified. This CDR3 contains 14 residues. Germline values: CDR1 SQVTM, CDR2 ANQGSEA. CDR3 residues: CSVEDPKAGGELFF.

The chain joins TRBV29-1 to TRBJ2-1; as DNA is missing, the TRBD1 call by TCRdb cannot be tested. This CDR3 region has 15 residues. Germline V gene lookup returns CDR1 SQVTM and CDR2 ANQGSEA. CDR3 sequence: CSQKGGAGSYNEQFF.

The chain is built from TRBV29-1 and TRBJ2-7. The CDR3 totals 13 residues. The germline CDR1 and CDR2 sequences are SQVTM and ANQGSEA. The chain's CDR3 is CSVLAANGYEQYF.

This chain connects TRBV7-3 to TRBJ2-3; TCRdb lists TRBD2, though no DNA is available to test this call. CDR1 is SGHTA and CDR2 is FQGTGA in the germline V gene. This CDR3 has 14 amino acids. CDR3: CASSYGGATDTQYF.

This chain joins TRBV2 and TRBJ2-3. Germline V CDR1 and CDR2: SNHLY, FYNNEI. The CDR3 length is 16 residues. CDR3 in amino acids: CASNPFGSSATDTQYF.

The chain joins TRBV18 to TRBJ1-3. This CDR3 comprises 16 residues. Germline CDR1 reads KGHSH; CDR2 reads LQKENI. This CDR3 reads CASSPPGRGAGNTIYF. Together with reference TRBV18 and TRBJ1-3, the CDR3 gives the full variable domain: NAGVMQNPRHLVRRRGQEARLRCSPMKGHSHVYWYRQLPEEGLKFMVYLQKENIIDESGMPKERFSAEFPKEGPSILRIQQVVRGDSAAYFCASSPPGRGAGNTIYFGEGSWLTVV.

J is TRBJ2-7 and V is TRBV13; the TCRdb call, TRBD2, lacks DNA for checking. CDR1 and CDR2 (germline): PRHDT, FYEKMQ (reference sequence). The CDR3 totals 16 residues. The CDR3 here is CASSLGRRDYNYEQYF. Filled out from reference TRBV13 and TRBJ2-7, the complete variable domain reads AAGVIQSPRHLIKEKRETATLKCYPIPRHDTVYWYQQGPGQDPQFLISFYEKMQSDKGSIPDRFSAQQFSDYHSELNMSSLELGDSALYFCASSLGRRDYNYEQYFGPGTRLTVT.

This rearrangement joins TRBV7-9 to TRBJ1-6; TCRdb's D gene call, TRBD1, goes unchecked for lack of DNA. The CDR3 loop spans 15 amino acids. Germline V gene sequence: CDR1 SEHNR, CDR2 FQNEAQ (reference sequence). The CDR3 loop reads CASSPGEVYNSPLHF.

V and J are TRBV4-1 and TRBJ2-7; without DNA, the TCRdb call of TRBD2 cannot be checked. Germline loops: CDR1 MGHRA, CDR2 YSYEKL. The CDR3 runs to 17 residues. The CDR3 protein is CASSQEPRLEGTYEQYF.

The chain is built from TRBV14 and TRBJ2-3; TCRdb reports TRBD2, a call that lacks DNA to check it against. Germline V gives CDR1 SGHDN, CDR2 FVKESK. The CDR3 is 15 residues long. This CDR3 is CASSQVGGSTDTQYF. The full variable domain, its missing parts supplied by reference TRBV14 and TRBJ2-3, is EAGVTQFPSHSVIEKGQTVTLRCDPISGHDNLYWYRRVMGKEIKFLLHFVKESKQDESGMPNNRFLAERTGGTYSTLKVQPAELEDSGVYFCASSQVGGSTDTQYFGPGTRLTVL.

The chain is built from TRBV28 and TRBJ2-3; TCRdb outputs TRBD2, but without DNA this stays unchecked. Germline V lookup: CDR1 MDHEN, CDR2 SYDVKM. The CDR3 sequence is 15 residues long. CDR3 protein: CASGDLRDATDTQYF.

The rearrangement joins TRBV28 to TRBJ2-7; TCRdb's assignment of TRBD1 cannot be checked, as there is no DNA. The CDR3 contains 14 residues. Germline V gene sequence: CDR1 MDHEN, CDR2 SYDVKM. The CDR3 is CASSFADRAYEQYF.

The rearrangement uses TRBV29-1 and TRBJ1-1; TCRdb's D gene call, TRBD1, goes unchecked for lack of DNA. The CDR3 covers 13 residues. The germline gives CDR1 SQVTM, CDR2 ANQGSEA. Here the CDR3 reads CSVDEGANIEAFF. The full variable domain, rest sourced from reference TRBV29-1 and TRBJ1-1, is SAVISQKPSRDICQRGTSLTIQCQVDSQVTMMFWYRQQPGQSLTLIATANQGSEATYESGFVIDKFPISRPNLTFSTLTVSNMSPEDSSIYLCSVDEGANIEAFFGQGTRLTVV.

The V gene is TRBV7-9, the J gene TRBJ2-7; TCRdb gives TRBD1 as the D gene, but with no DNA this cannot be confirmed. Germline CDR1 reads SEHNR; CDR2 reads FQNEAQ (reference sequence). The CDR3 runs to 15 residues. The CDR3 protein is CASSLAPITGSEQYF. The full variable domain, rest sourced from reference TRBV7-9 and TRBJ2-7, is DTGVSQNPRHKITKRGQNVTFRCDPISEHNRLYWYRQTLGQGPEFLTYFQNEAQLEKSRLLSDRFSAERPKGSFSTLEIQRTEQGDSAMYLCASSLAPITGSEQYFGPGTRLTVT.